This T cell receptor beta chain was sequenced in a study of T cells in Graves' hyperthyroidism and ophthalmopathy. About the study: Peripheral blood was obtained at initial diagnosis, preceding any treatment.

RNA transcripts were the template for amplifying TCR beta CDR3 regions. HTBI primers were used for first-round RT-PCR of the TCR CDR3. TCRdb re-analysed the multiplex PCR reads in MiXCR, keeping a single row per CDR3 protein. The table has a few hundred thousand distinct CDR3 sequences, 15% seen once; the top ten hold 30% to 35%. V shed 5 bases, J shed 1 base, and the junction held 15 bases outside the gene matches. There are 18 residues in the CDR3. Germline CDR1 DFQATT, CDR2 SNEGSKA (reference sequence). PBMCs were sourced from roughly 10 ml fresh peripheral blood. To note about this clonotype: Its antigen is unknown.

Broader study findings: Also found in blood were most expanded thyroid clonotypes above 0.001.

This chain joins TRBV20-1 and TRBJ2-1; TRBD2 matches at 9 bases. Sequenced sample: blood. This clonotype originated in a woman aged 25 to 39 with Graves' hyperthyroidism. The CDR3 here is CSAARGVSGSESYNEQFF. In DNA, the CDR3 is TGCAGTGCTGCCCGGGGGGTTAGCGGGAGTGAATCCTACAATGAGCAGTTCTTC.